The clone carrying this TCR beta chain appeared a few times. The CDR3 is made up of 16 amino acids. Germline V gene data show CDR1 as MNHNY and CDR2 as SVGAGI (reference sequence). V trimming: 8 bases; J trimming: 6 bases; junction bases outside the gene matches: 16. The entry originates in a study of blood T cell repertoires in COVID-19. Those enrolled in Seattle joined during active infection and were followed longitudinally afterward. Sequenced by immunoSEQ multiplex PCR; TCRdb stores in-frame clones only, minus some. There are almost 200,000 clones in the sample; around four fifths occur only once, and 0.95% lies in the top ten.

The chain recombines TRBV6-6 with TRBJ2-1; the match to TRBD2 covers 7 bases. This sequence was found in a man in his fifties or sixties with COVID-19, enrolled during active disease. What was sequenced was peripheral blood. The CDR3 loop is CASGGRAANPINEQFF. The CDR3 nucleotides read TGTGCCAGCGGGGGGAGGGCCGCCAACCCCATCAATGAGCAGTTCTTC.